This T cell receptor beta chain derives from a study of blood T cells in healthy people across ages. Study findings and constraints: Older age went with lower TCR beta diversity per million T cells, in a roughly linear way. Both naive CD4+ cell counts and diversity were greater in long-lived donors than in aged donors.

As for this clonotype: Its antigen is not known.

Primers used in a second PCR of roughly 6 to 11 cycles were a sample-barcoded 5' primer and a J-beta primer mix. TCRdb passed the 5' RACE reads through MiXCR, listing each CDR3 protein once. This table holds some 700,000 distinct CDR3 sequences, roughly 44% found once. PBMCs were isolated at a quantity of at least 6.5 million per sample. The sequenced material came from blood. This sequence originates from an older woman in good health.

CDR3 residues: CSAWRDKQFF. CDR3 DNA: TGCAGTGCTTGGAGGGATAAGCAGTTCTTC. The genes are TRBV20-1 and TRBJ2-1, with D tentatively TRBD2 (6 bases). This CDR3 is 10 amino acids long. CDR1 and CDR2 (germline): DFQATT, SNEGSKA (reference sequence). The germline V and J ends were trimmed by 5 bases and 11 bases, with 10 bases remaining between them.